This TCR beta chain was profiled in a study of blood T cell repertoires in COVID-19. This CDR3 contains 17 residues. V shed 3 bases and J 5 bases; nucleotides not matched to a gene: 9. Germline V gene sequence: CDR1 SGHRS, CDR2 YFSETQ. Assay used: immunoSEQ multiplex PCR; TCRdb lists only in-frame clones, some missing. The sample includes hundreds of thousands of clones, approximately 88% seen only once; the top ten take roughly 6.3%. The sequence came from a woman in her 30s with COVID-19, enrolled during active disease. This chain connects TRBV5-1 to TRBJ2-5; TRBD2 matches at 14 bases. Sequencing was done on a sample of peripheral blood. The CDR3 loop is CASSSGTSGGLGETQYF. The CDR3 DNA reads as TGCGCCAGCAGCTCGGGGACTAGCGGGGGACTCGGGGAGACCCAGTACTTC.